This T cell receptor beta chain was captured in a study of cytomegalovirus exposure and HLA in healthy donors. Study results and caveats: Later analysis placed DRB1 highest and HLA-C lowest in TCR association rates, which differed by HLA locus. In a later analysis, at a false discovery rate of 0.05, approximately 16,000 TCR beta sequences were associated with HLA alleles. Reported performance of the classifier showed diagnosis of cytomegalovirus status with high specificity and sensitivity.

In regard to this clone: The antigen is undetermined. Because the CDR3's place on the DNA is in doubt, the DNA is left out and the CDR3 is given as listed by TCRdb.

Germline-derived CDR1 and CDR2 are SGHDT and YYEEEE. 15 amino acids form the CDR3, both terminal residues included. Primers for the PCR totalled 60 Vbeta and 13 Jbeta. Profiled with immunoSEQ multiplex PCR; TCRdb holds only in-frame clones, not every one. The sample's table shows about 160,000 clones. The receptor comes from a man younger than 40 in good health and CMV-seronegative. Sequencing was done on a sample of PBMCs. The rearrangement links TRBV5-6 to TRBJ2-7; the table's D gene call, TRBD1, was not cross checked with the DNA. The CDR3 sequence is CASSLVGTGIIGWYF.